The clone carrying this T cell receptor (beta chain) occurred many times. The antigen remains undetermined. The data derive from a study of blood T cells in healthy people across ages. Study results and limitations: TCR beta diversity correlated strongly with naive T cell percentage.

With a J-beta primer mix and a sample-barcoded 5' primer, a second PCR ran about 6 to 11 cycles. Every sample produced at least 3 million CDR3-containing paired-end reads. TCRdb used MiXCR to reprocess the 5' RACE reads, holding one entry per CDR3 protein. The sample holds 750,000 to 950,000 distinct CDR3 sequences, 29% seen once. The data also belong to a second study, concerning T cells of mothers and their children. This second report adds: In unrelated and related pairs, TCR recombination output is shaped in a similar way by thymic selection.

The receptor was isolated from a woman aged 40 to 49 in good health. Sequencing was carried out using blood.

The CDR3, as DNA: TGCAGTGCTCTACAGAACTACGAGCAGTACTTC. Translation gives CSALQNYEQYF. V and J are TRBV20-1 and TRBJ2-7; no clear D gene. Trimming stripped 5 bases from V and 3 bases from J, with 8 bases between. CDR1 and CDR2 from the germline V gene are DFQATT and SNEGSKA (reference sequence). CDR3 size: 11 residues.